This TCR beta chain was retrieved from a study of CD8 T cells in Susac syndrome. When the RNA was reverse transcribed, random hexamers were used with an input of roughly 0.5 to 1 ug. Amplification of TCR beta CDR3 was carried out by immunoSEQ multiplex PCR, which covered 54 Vbeta and 13 Jbeta segments. TCRdb re-analysed the immunoSEQ multiplex PCR reads in MiXCR, keeping a single row per CDR3 protein. The table includes approximately 170,000 distinct CDR3 sequences, approximately 93% detected once. Sequencing of TCR beta was performed on blood CD8+ T cells and on blood CD4+ T cells. The authors negatively isolated CD8+ and CD4+ T cells and FACS-enriched TEMRA cells. CDR1 is MNHEY, CDR2 SVGEGT, per germline. Trimming left V 3 bases short and J 6 bases short, with 12 bases between. The CDR3 spans 13 residues.

The sample was CD4+ T cells from PBMCs. This sequence was found in a human donor with multiple sclerosis. The chain uses TRBV6-2 or TRBV6-3 and TRBJ2-7, with D hard to call. The CDR3 loop is CASSYGNLGEQYF. The CDR3 nucleotides are TGTGCCAGCAGTTATGGGAACCTTGGCGAGCAGTACTTC.